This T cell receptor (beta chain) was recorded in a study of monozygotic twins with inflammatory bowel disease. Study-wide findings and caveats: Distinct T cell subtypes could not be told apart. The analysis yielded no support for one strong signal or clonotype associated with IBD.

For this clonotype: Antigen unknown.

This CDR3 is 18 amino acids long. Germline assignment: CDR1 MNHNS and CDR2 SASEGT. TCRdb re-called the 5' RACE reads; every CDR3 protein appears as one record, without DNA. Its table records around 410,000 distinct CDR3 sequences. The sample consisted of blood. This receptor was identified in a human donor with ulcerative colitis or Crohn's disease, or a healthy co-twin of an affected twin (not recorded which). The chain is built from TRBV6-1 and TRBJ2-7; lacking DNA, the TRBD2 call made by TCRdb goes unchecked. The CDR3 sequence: CASTRALQGASGSYEQYF.